What follows is one T cell receptor beta chain and its context. Its cognate antigen is unknown. Sequencing used immunoSEQ multiplex PCR; TCRdb keeps in-frame clones, though not all of them. Of tens of thousands of clones listed, about 90% are singletons. V was pared by 5 bases and J by 9 bases, with 11 bases of the junction left unmatched. CDR1 and CDR2 (germline): SGHVS, FQNEAQ. This CDR3 has 15 amino acids. These data come from a study of T cells after posttransplantation cyclophosphamide. Study results and caveats: Later post-transplant blood repertoires were often dominated by donor CD8+ memory clones.

The V gene is TRBV7-8, the J gene TRBJ2-1; 9 bases are shared with TRBD1. The receptor was isolated from a woman in her 50s in good health and a related stem cell transplant donor. Sequencing was done on a sample of PBMCs. The CDR3 here is CASSTRQGVVVEQFF. Here the CDR3 DNA reads TGTGCCAGCAGCACCCGACAGGGGGTAGTTGTTGAGCAGTTCTTC.